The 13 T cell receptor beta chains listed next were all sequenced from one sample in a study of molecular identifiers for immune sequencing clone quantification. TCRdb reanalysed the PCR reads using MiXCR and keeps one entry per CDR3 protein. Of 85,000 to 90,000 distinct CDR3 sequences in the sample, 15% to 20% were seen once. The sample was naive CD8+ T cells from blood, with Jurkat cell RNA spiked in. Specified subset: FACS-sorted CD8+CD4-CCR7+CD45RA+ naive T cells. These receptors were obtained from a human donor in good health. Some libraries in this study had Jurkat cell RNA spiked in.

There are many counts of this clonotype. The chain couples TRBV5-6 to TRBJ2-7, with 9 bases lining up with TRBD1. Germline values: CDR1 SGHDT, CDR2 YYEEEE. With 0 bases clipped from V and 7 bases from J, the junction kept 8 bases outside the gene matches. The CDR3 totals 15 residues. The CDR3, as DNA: TGTGCCAGCAGCTTGGAGGGGACAGGGTTTGAAGAGCAGTACTTC. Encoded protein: CASSLEGTGFEEQYF.

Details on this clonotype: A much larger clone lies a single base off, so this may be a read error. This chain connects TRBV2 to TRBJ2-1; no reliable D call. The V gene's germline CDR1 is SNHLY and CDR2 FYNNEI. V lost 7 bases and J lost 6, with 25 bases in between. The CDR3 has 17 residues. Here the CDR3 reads CASTRARETPVSNEQFF. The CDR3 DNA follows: TGTGCCAGCACCAGAGCCCGTGAGACTCCGGTCAGCAATGAGCAGTTCTTC.

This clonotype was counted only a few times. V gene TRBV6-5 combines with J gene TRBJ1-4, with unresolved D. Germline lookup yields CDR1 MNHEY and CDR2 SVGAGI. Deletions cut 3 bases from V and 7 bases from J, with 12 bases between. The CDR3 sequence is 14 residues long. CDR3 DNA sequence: TGTGCCAGCAGTTATGGACTGGCGAGTGAAAAACTGTTTTTT. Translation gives CASSYGLASEKLFF.

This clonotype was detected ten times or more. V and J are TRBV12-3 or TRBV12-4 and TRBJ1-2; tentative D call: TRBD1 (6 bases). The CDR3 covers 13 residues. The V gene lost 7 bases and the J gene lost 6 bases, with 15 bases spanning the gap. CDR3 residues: CASNNGGANGYTF. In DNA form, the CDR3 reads TGTGCCAGCAATAACGGGGGGGCCAATGGCTACACCTTC.

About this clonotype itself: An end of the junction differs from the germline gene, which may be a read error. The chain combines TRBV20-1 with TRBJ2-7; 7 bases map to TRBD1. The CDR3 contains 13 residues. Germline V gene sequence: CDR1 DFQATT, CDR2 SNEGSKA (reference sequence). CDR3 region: CSARGFQGDGQCF. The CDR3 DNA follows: TGCAGTGCTAGGGGTTTCCAGGGGGACGGGCAGTGCTTC.

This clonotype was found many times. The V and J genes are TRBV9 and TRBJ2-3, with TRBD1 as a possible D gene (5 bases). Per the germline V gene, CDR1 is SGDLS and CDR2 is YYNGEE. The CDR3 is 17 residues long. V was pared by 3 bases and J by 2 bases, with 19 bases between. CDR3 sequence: CASSAPSTDTYTDTQYF. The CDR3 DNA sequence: TGTGCCAGCAGCGCACCATCGACAGACACCTACACAGATACGCAGTATTTT.

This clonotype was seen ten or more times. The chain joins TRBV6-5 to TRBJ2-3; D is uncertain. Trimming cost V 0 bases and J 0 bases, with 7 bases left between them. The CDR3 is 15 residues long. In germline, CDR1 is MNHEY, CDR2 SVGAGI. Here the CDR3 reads CASSYSSTSTDTQYF. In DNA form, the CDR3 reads TGTGCCAGCAGTTACTCCTCCACTAGCACAGATACGCAGTATTTT.

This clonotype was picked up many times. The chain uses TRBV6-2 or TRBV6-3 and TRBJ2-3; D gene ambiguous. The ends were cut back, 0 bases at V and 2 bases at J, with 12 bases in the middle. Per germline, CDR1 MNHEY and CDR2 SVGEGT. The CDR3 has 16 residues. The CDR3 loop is CASSYSYDKITDTQYF. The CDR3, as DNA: TGTGCCAGCAGTTACTCGTATGACAAGATCACAGATACGCAGTATTTT.

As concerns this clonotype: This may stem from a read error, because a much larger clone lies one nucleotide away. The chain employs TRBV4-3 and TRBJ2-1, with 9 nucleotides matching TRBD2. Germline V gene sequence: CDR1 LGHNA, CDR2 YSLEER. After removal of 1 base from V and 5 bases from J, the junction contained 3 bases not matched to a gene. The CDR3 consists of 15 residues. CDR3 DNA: TGCGCCAGCAGCCAAGTGCTAGCGGGGCACAATGAGCAGTTCTTC. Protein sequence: CASSQVLAGHNEQFF.

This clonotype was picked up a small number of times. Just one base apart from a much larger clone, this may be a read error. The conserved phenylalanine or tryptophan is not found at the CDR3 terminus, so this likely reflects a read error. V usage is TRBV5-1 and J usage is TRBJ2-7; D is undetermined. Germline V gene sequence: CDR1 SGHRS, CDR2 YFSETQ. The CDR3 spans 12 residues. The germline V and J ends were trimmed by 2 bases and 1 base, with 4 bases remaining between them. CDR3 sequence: CASSFESYEQYS. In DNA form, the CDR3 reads TGCGCCAGCAGCTTCGAGTCCTACGAGCAGTACTCC.

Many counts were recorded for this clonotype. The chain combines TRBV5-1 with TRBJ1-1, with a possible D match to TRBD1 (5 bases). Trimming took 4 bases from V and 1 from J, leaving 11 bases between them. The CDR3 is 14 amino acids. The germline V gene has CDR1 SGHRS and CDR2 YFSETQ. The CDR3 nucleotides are TGCGCCAGCAGCCCGACAGAAAAGAACACTGAAGCTTTCTTT. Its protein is CASSPTEKNTEAFF.

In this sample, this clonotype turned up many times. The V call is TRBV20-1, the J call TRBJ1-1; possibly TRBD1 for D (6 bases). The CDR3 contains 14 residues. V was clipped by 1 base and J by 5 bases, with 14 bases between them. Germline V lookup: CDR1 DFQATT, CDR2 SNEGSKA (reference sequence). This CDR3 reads CSARGGPTGTEAFF. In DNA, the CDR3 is TGCAGTGCTAGAGGGGGCCCCACAGGGACTGAAGCTTTCTTT.

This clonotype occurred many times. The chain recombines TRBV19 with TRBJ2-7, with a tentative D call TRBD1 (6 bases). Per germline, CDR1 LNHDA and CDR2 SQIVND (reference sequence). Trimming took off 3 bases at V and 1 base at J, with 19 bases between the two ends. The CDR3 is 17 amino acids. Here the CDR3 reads CASSIGFRTEASYEQYF. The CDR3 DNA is TGTGCCAGTAGTATTGGATTCCGGACAGAAGCTTCCTACGAGCAGTACTTC.